Below are 22 T cell receptor gamma chains sequenced from a single sample in a study of Vγ9Vδ2 T cells in congenital toxoplasmosis (dated by TCRdb to the early 2020s). The sample was run on an Illumina MiSeq. cDNA was made by template-switch reverse transcription with TRGC- and TRDC-specific primers in one tube, using SuperScript II. The TRGC primer was designed for binding to both the TRGC1 and TRGC2 constant genes. TCRdb called clones anew from the public reads via CATT; matching DNA rows were later pooled. The sample includes roughly 250 gamma-chain clones, with approximately 40% observed a single time. In total, the top ten clones hold approximately 68% of the sample. Material: gamma-delta T cells from blood. The receptors here all came from a child under 10 years old born to a mother with Toxoplasma gondii infection during pregnancy, either congenitally infected or uninfected (not recorded which).

As for this clone: A far larger clone differs by one base, so this is likely a read error. The same CDR3 also results from other DNA sequences found in this sample. The gene calls are TRGV9 and TRGJP. This CDR3 comprises 16 residues. The germline gives CDR1 GITISATS, CDR2 ISYDGTV (reference sequence). The V and J ends lost 0 bases and 11 bases, in that order; junction bases with no gene match: 7. The CDR3 region is CALWEVRELGKKIKVF. The DNA for the CDR3 is TGTGCCTTGTGGGAGGTGCGCGAGCTGGGCAAAAAAATCAAGGTATTT.

This clone occurred a few times. The TCRdb record carries a much larger clone's protein, which differs from this DNA's translation at residue 5; a read error is the likely cause, and the protein listed here is the DNA translation. The chain couples TRGV9 to TRGJP. From germline, CDR1 is GITISATS and CDR2 ISYDGTV (reference sequence). V lost 5 bases to trimming and J lost 3 bases; unmatched junction nucleotides: 1. This CDR3 is 15 amino acids long. This CDR3 is CALWVQELGKKIKVF. The CDR3 coding sequence is TGTGCCTTGTGGGTGCAAGAGTTGGGCAAAAAAATCAAGGTATTT.

A note on this clone: A read error is likely here: a far larger clone is one base away. At the DNA level, this CDR3 is encoded by other sequences in the same sample as well. The V and J genes are TRGV9 and TRGJP. V lost 1 base and J lost 6; bases outside the gene matches: 6. The CDR3 extends over 17 amino acids. Per the germline V gene, CDR1 is GITISATS and CDR2 is ISYDGTV (reference sequence). The CDR3 bases are TGTGCCTTGTGGGAGGTTCGAGCAGAGTTGGGCAAAAAAATCAAGGTATTT. It translates to CALWEVRAELGKKIKVF.

In regard to this clone: TCRdb assigns this DNA the protein of a much larger clone, which departs from its translation at residue 15; this likely reflects a read error, and the protein shown comes from translating the DNA. Distinct nucleotide sequences in the sample also encode this CDR3. This sequence joins TRGV10 and TRGJP1. TRGV10 is given ORF status, its function remaining uncertain. The CDR3 extends over 18 amino acids. CDR3 residues: CAAWDLKPKYTTGWLKIF. The CDR3 DNA follows: TGTGCTGCGTGGGATCTTAAGCCAAAATATACCACTGGTTGGTTAAAGATATTT.

A note on this clone: A read error is the likely source, as a far larger clone sits one nucleotide away. The same CDR3 is also encoded by other DNA sequences in this sample. The chain links TRGV10 to TRGJP1. TRGV10 is an ORF, with its function uncertain. V lost 12 bases and J lost 0; bases outside the gene matches: 8. The CDR3 covers 14 residues. CDR3 in amino acids: CAAWDYTTGWFKIF. The CDR3 DNA is TGTGCTGCATGGGATTATACCACTGGTTGGTTCAAGATATTT.

Points on this clone: A far larger clone is only one base removed, so a read error is likely. Other DNA sequences within the sample encode an identical CDR3. This chain links TRGV10 with TRGJP1. TRGV10 is treated as an ORF (open reading frame) with a function not yet certain. CDR3 length equals 17 residues. CDR3 amino acids: CAAWDLSFYTTGWFKIF. The DNA for the CDR3 is TGTGCTGCGTGGGACCTCTCTTTTTATACCACCGGTTGGTTCAAGATATTT.

This clone counts as hyperexpanded (1% or more). Additional DNA sequences in this sample encode the identical CDR3. The rearrangement joins TRGV9 to TRGJP. This CDR3 has 16 residues. Germline V lookup: CDR1 GITISATS, CDR2 ISYDGTV (reference sequence). With V trimmed by 1 base and J by 10 bases, 7 bases remained unmatched. The CDR3 region has the DNA TGTGCCTTGTGGGAGGTAATGGAATTGGGCAAAAAAATCAAGGTATTT. This codes for CALWEVMELGKKIKVF.

Concerning this clone itself: TCRdb's protein for this DNA is that of a much larger clone and differs from the translation at residue 6, likely a read error; the protein shown is the DNA translation. V is TRGV10 and J is TRGJP1. TRGV10 is an ORF, and what it does is uncertain. J lost 0 bases, V lost 8 bases, and 16 bases had no gene match. The CDR3 contains 18 residues. The CDR3 nucleotides read TGTGCTGCGTGGGATCATAAGCCAAAATATACCACTGGTTGGTTCAAGATATTT. This gives the protein CAAWDHKPKYTTGWFKIF.

As regards this clone: One base separates it from a far larger clone, so it is likely a read error. V gene TRGV10 combines with J gene TRGJ1 or TRGJ2. TRGV10 is labeled an ORF, and its function is uncertain. The CDR3 has 9 amino acids. CDR3 DNA sequence: TGTGCTGCGTGGGGTAAGAACCTCTTT. This sequence encodes CAAWGKNLF.

On this clone itself: With only one base between it and a far larger clone, this is likely a read error. The sample contains more than one DNA sequence encoding this CDR3. J is TRGJ1 or TRGJ2 and V is TRGV5. The germline gives CDR1 VINAFY, CDR2 YDVSNSKD. CDR3 size: 12 residues. In DNA, the CDR3 is TGTGCCACGTGGGACAGGCCATATAAGAAACTCTTT. Encoded protein: CATWDRPYKKLF.

As concerns this clone: Only one base separates this from a far larger clonotype, so it likely reflects a read error. The same CDR3 is also encoded by other DNA sequences in this sample. V and J are TRGV9 and TRGJP. Germline V gene sequence: CDR1 GITISATS, CDR2 ISYDGTV (reference sequence). The CDR3 extends over 16 amino acids. This CDR3 reads CALWDRKELGKKIKVF. The CDR3 coding sequence is TGTGCCTTGTGGGACCGGAAAGAGTTGGGCAAGAAAATCAAGGTATTT.

The chain couples TRGV9 to TRGJ1 or TRGJ2. Per the germline V gene, CDR1 is GITISATS and CDR2 is ISYDGTV (reference sequence). The V gene end was trimmed by 0 bases and the J gene end by 10 bases; junction bases not matched to a gene: 12. This CDR3 has 14 amino acids. The CDR3 nucleotides read TGTGCCTTGTGGGAGGTGGGTAAGGCGGGGAAGAAACTCTTT. It encodes CALWEVGKAGKKLF.

The sample holds a few counts of this clone. Translating this DNA gives a protein that differs at residue 2 from the TCRdb one, which belongs to a much larger clone; a read error is likely, and the protein shown is this translation. The rearrangement links TRGV10 to TRGJP1. TRGV10 falls under the ORF class, with uncertain function. This CDR3 is 18 amino acids long. The CDR3 protein is CTAWDLKPKYTTGWFKIF. CDR3 DNA: TGTACTGCGTGGGATCTTAAGCCAAAATATACCACTGGTTGGTTCAAGATATTT.

About this clone: The mismatch at residue 6 between this DNA's translation and the TCRdb protein of a much larger clone likely reflects a read error; the protein shown is translated from the DNA. The chain has TRGV9 and TRGJP. The CDR3 is 14 amino acids. Looked up from germline, CDR1 is GITISATS and CDR2 is ISYDGTV (reference sequence). Germline trimming cut 2 bases from V and 8 bases from J; bases unmatched to any gene: 0. CDR3 coding DNA: TGTGCCTTGTGGGAGGAGTTGGGCAAAAAAATCAAGGTATTT. Amino acids: CALWEELGKKIKVF.

In the case of this clone: The mismatch at residue 13 between this DNA's translation and the TCRdb protein of a much larger clone likely reflects a read error; the protein shown is translated from the DNA. V is TRGV5 and J is TRGJP1. CDR1 is VINAFY, CDR2 YDVSNSKD, per germline. CDR3 length: 15 residues. CDR3 region: CATWDRPFTGWFEIF. The CDR3 region has the DNA TGTGCCACCTGGGACAGGCCCTTTACTGGTTGGTTCGAGATATTT.

Worth noting for this clone: The TCRdb protein, from a much larger clone, departs from this DNA's translation at residue 7, likely by read error; the protein shown derives from the DNA. V usage is TRGV9 and J usage is TRGJP. The CDR3 is 14 amino acids. Germline loops: CDR1 GITISATS, CDR2 ISYDGTV (reference sequence). The J segment lost 13 bases and the V segment lost 0 bases, leaving 3 bases of the junction unmatched. CDR3: CALWEVFGKKIKVF. CDR3 coding DNA: TGTGCCTTGTGGGAGGTGTTTGGCAAAAAAATCAAGGTATTT.

This clone was counted a few times. A single base is all that separates this from a far larger clone, so a read error is likely. Other DNA sequences in this specimen translate into the identical CDR3. The chain joins TRGV9 to TRGJP. The germline gives CDR1 GITISATS, CDR2 ISYDGTV (reference sequence). CDR3 length: 16 residues. The CDR3 nucleotides are TGTGCCTTGTGGGAGGTGCAAGAGTTGGGTAAAAAAATCAAGGTATTT. Translation: CALWEVQELGKKIKVF.

This clone was seen a single time. With only one base between it and a far larger clone, this is likely a read error. Other DNA sequences within the sample encode an identical CDR3. This chain uses TRGV9 with TRGJP. Looked up from germline, CDR1 is GITISATS and CDR2 is ISYDGTV (reference sequence). V trimming: 0 bases; J trimming: 7 bases; junction bases outside the gene matches: 6. The CDR3 loop spans 17 amino acids. CDR3 nucleotides: TGTGCCTTGTGGGAGGTGCGAGCCGAGTTGGGCAAAAAAATCAAGGTATTT. Its protein product is CALWEVRAELGKKIKVF.

As regards this clone: The TCRdb record carries a much larger clone's protein, which differs from this DNA's translation at residue 8; a read error is the likely cause, and the protein listed here is the DNA translation. This rearrangement joins TRGV9 to TRGJP. CDR3 length: 17 amino acids. The trim removed 0 bases at V and 6 bases at J, leaving 5 bases unmatched. Germline CDR1 GITISATS, CDR2 ISYDGTV (reference sequence). CDR3 sequence reads: CALWEVRVELGKKIKVF. CDR3 DNA: TGTGCCTTGTGGGAGGTGCGAGTAGAGTTGGGCAAAAAAATCAAGGTATTT.

A note on this clone: This likely stems from a read error, as it lies one base from a far larger clone. At the DNA level, this CDR3 is encoded by other sequences in the same sample as well. The rearrangement joins TRGV9 to TRGJP. Germline V gives CDR1 GITISATS, CDR2 ISYDGTV (reference sequence). CDR3 length: 14 amino acids. This CDR3 is CALWEVLGKKIKVF. The CDR3 bases are TGTGCATTGTGGGAGGTGTTGGGCAAAAAAATCAAGGTATTT.

To note about this clone: With only one base between it and a far larger clone, this is likely a read error. The chain employs TRGV9 and TRGJP. This CDR3 contains 17 residues. CDR1 is GITISATS, CDR2 ISYDGTV, per germline (reference sequence). In DNA, the CDR3 is TGTGCCTTGTGGGAGGTGCAGCAAGAGTTGGACAAAAAAATCAAGGTATTT. This translates into CALWEVQQELDKKIKVF.

There are a few counts of this clone. TCRdb pairs this DNA with a much larger clone's protein that differs at residue 5, likely a read error; the protein shown was translated from the DNA. The V gene is TRGV10, the J gene TRGJP1. TRGV10 has ORF status, its function being uncertain. The J segment lost 0 bases and the V segment lost 8 bases, leaving 13 bases of the junction unmatched. CDR3 length: 17 residues. CDR3 sequence (DNA): TGTGCTGCGTGGGTCCTCTCTTTTTATACCACTGGTTGGTTCAAGATATTT. Protein sequence: CAAWVLSFYTTGWFKIF.